Below are 27 T cell receptor beta chains sequenced from a single sample in a study of blood T cell repertoires in COVID-19. The assay was immunoSEQ multiplex PCR, and TCRdb's table has in-frame clones only and misses some. The data show a few hundred thousand clones, around nine tenths seen once. Material for sequencing was peripheral blood. The receptors were sampled from a woman aged 55-70 years with acute or convalescent COVID-19.

This clone is a singleton in its sample. Written as DNA, the CDR3 is TGTGCCACCAGTGACCTTGGCAAGTTCGATGAGCAGTTCTTC. Translating it yields CATSDLGKFDEQFF. The chain uses TRBV24-1 and TRBJ2-1; D unclear. CDR1 is KGHDR, CDR2 SFDVKD, per germline. The V gene lost 4 bases and the J gene lost 8 bases, with 14 bases spanning the gap. The CDR3 consists of 14 residues.

The rearrangement uses TRBV5-4 and TRBJ2-7; TRBD1 is a possible D gene (6 bases). V shed 5 bases and J shed 0 bases, with 15 bases lying between them. CDR1 SGHNT and CDR2 YYREEE come from the germline V gene (reference sequence). The CDR3 is 15 amino acids. CDR3 region: CASRVDSTFSYEQYF. CDR3 in DNA: TGTGCCAGCAGAGTGGACAGTACGTTCTCCTACGAGCAGTACTTC.

The CDR3, as DNA: TGTGCCAGCAGCTGGGGGGGGAAGCGGGAGCAGTTCTTC. Encoded protein: CASSWGGKREQFF. V is TRBV7-6 and J is TRBJ2-1; 7 bases agree with TRBD2. Germline loops: CDR1 SGHVS, CDR2 FNYEAQ. Unmatched junction bases numbered 7, after V lost 4 bases and J lost 10 bases. The CDR3 has 13 amino acids. The full variable domain, with the rest looked up from reference TRBV7-6 and TRBJ2-1, is GAGVSQSPRYKVTKRGQDVALRCDPISGHVSLYWYRQALGQGPEFLTYFNYEAQQDKSGLPNDRFSAERPEGSISTLTIQRTEQRDSAMYRCASSWGGKREQFFGPGTRLTVL.

The chain combines TRBV21-1 with TRBJ1-4; the table's D call of TRBD1 was not tested on the DNA. TRBV21-1 is a pseudogene segment. The CDR3 loop spans 14 amino acids. CDR3 amino acids: CASSNGTANEKLFF. The CDR3 DNA reads as TGTGCCAGCAGCAACGGGACAGCTAATGAAAAACTGTTTTTT.

The chain links TRBV5-6 to TRBJ1-4; D call uncertain. The CDR3 consists of 13 residues. Trimming took off 4 bases at V and 11 bases at J, with 15 bases between the two ends. Per the germline V gene, CDR1 is SGHDT and CDR2 is YYEEEE. CDR3 protein: CASSLLGSGKLFF. CDR3 in DNA: TGTGCCAGCAGCCTGCTGGGATCGGGGAAACTGTTTTTT.

The chain couples TRBV6-6 to TRBJ1-1, with D possibly TRBD1 on 5 matching bases. Germline V CDR1 and CDR2: MNHNY, SVGAGI (reference sequence). The CDR3 is 14 amino acids. Trimming took off 7 bases at V and 4 bases at J, with 16 bases between the two ends. In DNA, the CDR3 is TGTGCCAGCACAACTAGAGGGGAGGGCACTGAAGCTTTCTTT. It codes for CASTTRGEGTEAFF.

V gene TRBV2 combines with J gene TRBJ1-1; TRBD1 is a possible D gene (6 bases). With 1 base removed from V and 5 bases from J, the gap between germline ends came to 14 bases. Per the germline V gene, CDR1 is SNHLY and CDR2 is FYNNEI. The CDR3 totals 15 residues. The CDR3 region has the DNA TGTGCCAGCAGTGAAGAGGGGGATCGCCTTACTGAAGCTTTCTTT. Protein product: CASSEEGDRLTEAFF.

The V gene is TRBV9, the J gene TRBJ1-1, with D hard to call. This CDR3 has 15 residues. Germline assignment: CDR1 SGDLS and CDR2 YYNGEE. V was trimmed by 0 bases and J by 2 bases, leaving 11 bases between them. The CDR3 nucleotides are TGTGCCAGCAGCGTAGGGTCGAAACTTAACACTGAAGCTTTCTTT. Residues: CASSVGSKLNTEAFF.

This clone came up a few times. This chain links TRBV29-1 with TRBJ2-7; tentative D call: TRBD1 (6 bases). The germline V gene has CDR1 SQVTM and CDR2 ANQGSEA. Between the trimmed V and J ends, which lost 7 bases and 2 bases, there was a span of 15 bases. This CDR3 region has 13 residues. The DNA of the CDR3 is TGCAGCGCTATGAGGGGACAACCCTACGAGCAGTACTTC. Translation gives CSAMRGQPYEQYF.

V usage is TRBV15 and J usage is TRBJ1-2; a possible D gene is TRBD1 (6 bases). Germline CDR1 LNHNV, CDR2 YYDKDF (reference sequence). Trimming pared 1 base from V and 8 bases from J, leaving 17 bases between. CDR3 size: 15 residues. The CDR3 sequence: CATSRVIGTKWGYTF. CDR3 coding DNA: TGTGCCACCAGCAGAGTAATTGGGACAAAATGGGGCTACACCTTC.

The chain is built from TRBV4-1 and TRBJ1-2; the match to TRBD1 covers 9 bases. Unmatched junction bases numbered 4, after V lost 3 bases and J lost 5 bases. Germline values: CDR1 MGHRA, CDR2 YSYEKL. The CDR3 totals 14 residues. DNA of the CDR3: TGCGCCAGCAGCCAGGGACAGGGAATATATGGCTACACCTTC. This sequence encodes CASSQGQGIYGYTF.

The chain combines TRBV27 with TRBJ1-1; the D gene is possibly TRBD1 (6 bases). This CDR3 region has 14 residues. Germline V gives CDR1 MNHEY, CDR2 SMNVEV (reference sequence). Trimming cost V 5 bases and J 1 base, with 11 bases left between them. CDR3 loop: CASSEDRRNTEAFF. CDR3 nucleotide sequence: TGTGCCAGCAGTGAAGACAGGAGGAACACTGAAGCTTTCTTT.

The rearrangement links TRBV6-2 or TRBV6-3 to TRBJ2-5, with 9 positions matching TRBD1. Germline V gene data show CDR1 as MNHEY and CDR2 as SVGEGT. V was clipped by 5 bases and J by 4 bases; unmatched bases: 11. This CDR3 has 16 residues. CDR3 sequence: CASSIQRQGVGETQYF. The CDR3 nucleotides read TGTGCCAGCAGTATTCAACGACAGGGGGTAGGAGAGACCCAGTACTTC.

The chain carries TRBV19 and TRBJ1-1; 9 bases align to TRBD1. The junction had 6 bases not matched to a gene; V was cut back by 5 bases and J by 5 bases. The germline V gene encodes CDR1 LNHDA and CDR2 SQIVND (reference sequence). This CDR3 is built from 14 residues. The CDR3 loop reads CASSLGTGNTEAFF. The CDR3 DNA reads TGTGCCAGTAGTCTAGGGACAGGGAATACTGAAGCTTTCTTT. Combining the CDR3 with reference TRBV19 and TRBJ1-1 gives the whole variable domain DGGITQSPKYLFRKEGQNVTLSCEQNLNHDAMYWYRQDPGQGLRLIYYSQIVNDFQKGDIAEGYSVSREKKESFPLTVTSAQKNPTAFYLCASSLGTGNTEAFFGQGTRLTVV.

The chain employs TRBV9 and TRBJ2-4, with TRBD1 as a possible D gene (5 bases). Trimming left V 3 bases short and J 0 bases short, with 22 bases between. Germline values: CDR1 SGDLS, CDR2 YYNGEE. The CDR3 runs to 19 residues. Here the CDR3 DNA reads TGTGCCAGCAGCGAGGGGCCCCCTTACGTTACGAGAGCCAAAAACATTCAGTACTTC. Amino acid sequence: CASSEGPPYVTRAKNIQYF. Full variable domain (outside the CDR3, taken from reference TRBV9 and TRBJ2-4): DSGVTQTPKHLITATGQRVTLRCSPRSGDLSVYWYQQSLDQGLQFLIQYYNGEERAKGNILERFSAQQFPDLHSELNLSSLELGDSALYFCASSEGPPYVTRAKNIQYFGAGTRLSVL.

CDR3 nucleotides: TGTGCCAGTAGTCACAGGGGGTTAACTTCCTACAATGAGCAGTTCTTC. It specifies CASSHRGLTSYNEQFF. The genes are TRBV19 and TRBJ2-1; the match to TRBD1 covers 8 bases. Germline V CDR1 and CDR2: LNHDA, SQIVND (reference sequence). This CDR3 is built from 16 residues. V shed 5 bases, J shed 1 base, and the junction held 7 bases outside the gene matches.

The chain carries TRBV7-2 and TRBJ2-5; TRBD2 matches at 11 bases. CDR3 size: 16 residues. The germline V gene encodes CDR1 SGHTA and CDR2 FQGNSA. With V trimmed by 4 bases and J by 5 bases, 9 bases remained unmatched. The CDR3 DNA reads TGTGCCAGCAGCTCTAGACTAGCGGGGATCGGGGAGACCCAGTACTTC. It codes for CASSSRLAGIGETQYF.

The V gene is TRBV11-2, the J gene TRBJ1-4; TRBD1 aligns across 9 bases. Trimming cost V 0 bases and J 6 bases; bases outside gene matches: 5. This CDR3 is built from 16 residues. The V gene's germline CDR1 is SGHAT and CDR2 FQNNGV. The CDR3 here is CASSLDTGGWDEKLFF. The CDR3 coding sequence is TGTGCCAGCAGCTTAGATACAGGGGGCTGGGATGAAAAACTGTTTTTT.

Only a few counts were recorded for this clone. The rearrangement links TRBV7-8 to TRBJ1-2; 7 nucleotides line up with TRBD1. After removal of 1 base from V and 7 bases from J, the junction contained 9 bases not matched to a gene. Germline V lookup: CDR1 SGHVS, CDR2 FQNEAQ. The CDR3 consists of 15 residues. The CDR3 DNA sequence: TGTGCCAGCAGCTTAGGCCAAACAGGGGCCAGTGGCTACACCTTC. Amino acid sequence: CASSLGQTGASGYTF.

This clone was counted only a few times. The chain combines TRBV2 with TRBJ1-6; no definite D call. V was trimmed by 2 bases and J by 5 bases, leaving 10 bases between them. Germline V gene lookup returns CDR1 SNHLY and CDR2 FYNNEI. The CDR3 covers 15 residues. CDR3 in amino acids: CASSEQTTHNSPLHF. The CDR3 region has the DNA TGTGCCAGCAGTGAACAAACGACACATAATTCACCCCTCCACTTT.

J is TRBJ1-6 and V is TRBV5-8, with D perhaps TRBD1 (5 bases). V was cut by 0 bases and J by 6 bases, with 7 bases left in between. The germline gives CDR1 SGHTS, CDR2 YDEGEE. This CDR3 contains 14 residues. CDR3: CASSLGGGNSPLHF. CDR3 coding DNA: TGTGCCAGCAGCTTGGGGGGGGGTAATTCACCCCTCCACTTT.

V usage is TRBV5-4 and J usage is TRBJ2-6; the D is unclear. V lost 2 bases and J 0 bases, leaving 12 bases between the germline ends. Germline V gene lookup returns CDR1 SGHNT and CDR2 YYREEE (reference sequence). This CDR3 is built from 17 residues. The CDR3 sequence is CASSFGRSSSGANVLTF. The CDR3 coding sequence is TGTGCCAGCAGCTTTGGAAGGTCTAGCTCTGGGGCCAACGTCCTGACTTTC.

The chain links TRBV19 to TRBJ1-4; D is uncertain. The length of the CDR3 is 13 residues. Germline values: CDR1 LNHDA, CDR2 SQIVND (reference sequence). V was trimmed by 0 bases and J by 7 bases, leaving 6 bases between them. The CDR3 DNA follows: TGTGCCAGTAGTATAGAGAGCCGTGAAAAACTGTTTTTT. Its protein is CASSIESREKLFF.

J is TRBJ1-3 and V is TRBV18; 9 bases are shared with TRBD1. V dropped 6 bases and J dropped 0; count of bases not matched to a gene: 6. The CDR3 contains 16 residues. The germline V gene has CDR1 KGHSH and CDR2 LQKENI. For the CDR3, the DNA is TGTGCCAGCTCTGCCGAGACAGGGGGCTCTGGAAACACCATATATTTT. Protein: CASSAETGGSGNTIYF.

The CDR3 bases are TGCGCCAGCAGGGGTATTGACAGGGATCAGCCCCAGCATTTT. It encodes CASRGIDRDQPQHF. The chain has TRBV10-1 and TRBJ1-5; the match to TRBD1 covers 7 bases. The germline V gene encodes CDR1 WNHNN and CDR2 SYGVQD (reference sequence). J lost 5 bases, V lost 6 bases, and 7 bases had no gene match. The CDR3 length is 14 residues.

The J gene is TRBJ2-3, the V gene TRBV19; D perhaps matches TRBD1 (5 bases). Per germline, CDR1 LNHDA and CDR2 SQIVND (reference sequence). There are 15 residues in the CDR3. Trimming removed 4 bases from V and 0 bases from J, with 11 bases in between. The CDR3 coding sequence is TGTGCCAGTAGTAATAGGGGATCTAGCACAGATACGCAGTATTTT. Residues: CASSNRGSSTDTQYF.

The chain couples TRBV28 to TRBJ1-4, with D perhaps matching TRBD1 (5 bases). CDR1 is MDHEN, CDR2 SYDVKM, per germline. Trimming left V 5 bases short and J 5 bases short, with 6 bases between. CDR3 size: 12 residues. CDR3 protein: CASSGHNEKLFF. The CDR3 region has the DNA TGTGCCAGCAGTGGACACAATGAAAAACTGTTTTTT.